Listed below are T cell receptor beta chains from one sample, sequenced in a study of cytomegalovirus exposure and HLA in healthy donors. Measured with immunoSEQ multiplex PCR; TCRdb has only the in-frame clones, and not every one. The sample shows 95,000 to 150,000 clones, about 96% of them seen only once. Sequenced sample: PBMCs. These receptors were collected from a man younger than 35 in good health and CMV-seronegative. Each CDR3 is given with its conserved first and last residue. The D gene is left open where the match is weak. Some rows have no size entry. The others give once, few or many, or a class for an expanded clone.

DNA: TGTGCCAGTAGTCAGGCGGGACTTAACTACGAGCAGTACTTC
CDR3: CASSQAGLNYEQYF
size: -
D: -
J: TRBJ2-7
V: TRBV19

DNA: TGCAGCGTTGAAGATCGGGGGACAGGGCCTCCCTACGAGCAGTACTTC
CDR3: CSVEDRGTGPPYEQYF
size: -
D: TRBD1
J: TRBJ2-7
V: TRBV29-1

DNA: TGTGCCAGCAGCTTGGTCGCAGCGAGGACTTTAGAGCAGTACTTC
CDR3: CASSLVAARTLEQYF
size: -
D: -
J: TRBJ2-7
V: TRBV11-3

DNA: TGTGCCAGCAGCTTAGCGGGGGGACAGAAATACGAGCAGTACTTC
CDR3: CASSLAGGQKYEQYF
size: -
D: -
J: TRBJ2-7
V: TRBV7-9

DNA: TGCGCCAGCAGCGAGCGGCTATACACAGATACGCAGTATTTT
CDR3: CASSERLYTDTQYF
size: -
D: -
J: TRBJ2-3
V: TRBV4-3

DNA: TGTGCCAGCAACTTGGGGTGGGAGGCGGAGGAGACCCAGTACTTC
CDR3: CASNLGWEAEETQYF
size: -
D: -
J: TRBJ2-5
V: TRBV6-5

DNA: TGTGCCAGCAGCTTTCCCCCGGGTGAGCAGTACTTC
CDR3: CASSFPPGEQYF
size: -
D: -
J: TRBJ2-7
V: TRBV7-2

DNA: TGTGCCAGCTCACCAGGGCAGGGGGCGAACACTGAAGCTTTCTTT
CDR3: CASSPGQGANTEAFF
size: -
D: TRBD1
J: TRBJ1-1
V: TRBV18

DNA: TGTGCCAGCAGCCCGTCCACAGGGACCTACGAGCAGTACTTC
CDR3: CASSPSTGTYEQYF
size: -
D: -
J: TRBJ2-7
V: TRBV7-9

DNA: TGCGCCAGCAGCCGGCTAGGCAGGGGCGGCCATTCCTACGAGCAGTACTTC
CDR3: CASSRLGRGGHSYEQYF
size: -
D: -
J: TRBJ2-7
V: TRBV4-3

DNA: TGTGCCAGCAGTCCAGGGGGGAACACTGAAGCTTTCTTT
CDR3: CASSPGGNTEAFF
size: -
D: TRBD1
J: TRBJ1-1
V: TRBV6-4

DNA: TGTGCCAGTAGTACGGACAGGGTTAATGTAAAAGAGACTGAAGCTTTCTTT
CDR3: CASSTDRVNVKETEAFF
size: -
D: TRBD1
J: TRBJ1-1
V: TRBV19

DNA: TGTGCCAGCTCACCACTAGCGGGAAACTCAGATACGCAGTATTTT
CDR3: CASSPLAGNSDTQYF
size: -
D: TRBD2
J: TRBJ2-3
V: TRBV18

DNA: TGTGCCAGTGGAGTTGGGAGGGACACTGAAGCTTTCTTT
CDR3: CASGVGRDTEAFF
size: -
D: -
J: TRBJ1-1
V: TRBV19

DNA: TGTGCCAGCTCACCACGAGGGCCGGGACAGGGGTCCTACAATGAGCAGTTCTTC
CDR3: CASSPRGPGQGSYNEQFF
size: -
D: TRBD1
J: TRBJ2-1
V: TRBV18

DNA: TGCAGCGCAGGGACTAGCGGGTACAATGAGCAGTTCTTC
CDR3: CSAGTSGYNEQFF
size: once
D: TRBD2
J: TRBJ2-1
V: TRBV29-1

DNA: TGTGCCAGAAGCCTTCTTTTCACAAGCGGCAATGAGCAGTTCTTC
CDR3: CARSLLFTSGNEQFF
size: -
D: -
J: TRBJ2-1
V: TRBV5-3

DNA: TGTGCCAGCAGTTACGACAGGGACCCTTACAATGAGCAGTTCTTC
CDR3: CASSYDRDPYNEQFF
size: -
D: TRBD1
J: TRBJ2-1
V: TRBV6-5

DNA: TGTGCCAGCAGCCATGAATTACAGGGGTCTGAGCAGTTCTTC
CDR3: CASSHELQGSEQFF
size: -
D: TRBD1
J: TRBJ2-1
V: TRBV14

DNA: TGTGCCAGCCTCCCCGGAGGGGCGACGAACACCGGGGAGCTGTTTTTT
CDR3: CASLPGGATNTGELFF
size: -
D: -
J: TRBJ2-2
V: TRBV28

DNA: TGTGCCAGTGGCTTGAGAGGACAGTACGAAGAGCAGTACTTC
CDR3: CASGLRGQYEEQYF
size: -
D: -
J: TRBJ2-7
V: TRBV19

DNA: TGTGCCAGCAGCTGGACAGGGGTCTTATTGGCGGAGCTGTTTTTT
CDR3: CASSWTGVLLAELFF
size: -
D: TRBD1
J: TRBJ2-2
V: TRBV5-5

DNA: TGTGCCAGTAGTATTCTGGGGGGGGGACCTCTCCCCTACGAGCAGTACTTC
CDR3: CASSILGGGPLPYEQYF
size: once
D: TRBD2
J: TRBJ2-7
V: TRBV19

DNA: TGTGCCAGCAGCCCCCCCGAGATAGCGGGAGTAAGCTCCTACGAGCAGTACTTC
CDR3: CASSPPEIAGVSSYEQYF
size: -
D: TRBD2
J: TRBJ2-7
V: TRBV28

DNA: TGTGCCAGCAGCGCCCCCCCGTGGGAGGAGCAGTACTTC
CDR3: CASSAPPWEEQYF
size: -
D: -
J: TRBJ2-7
V: TRBV5-6

DNA: TGCGCCAGCCGCCGGGGGGAGACCCAGTACTTC
CDR3: CASRRGETQYF
size: -
D: -
J: TRBJ2-5
V: TRBV5-1

DNA: TGTGCCAGCAGTCGTCAGTCAATTGAGCAGTTCTTC
CDR3: CASSRQSIEQFF
size: -
D: -
J: TRBJ2-1
V: TRBV2

DNA: TGTGCCAGCAGCGAGGGGGAGCGCACTGAAGCTTTCTTT
CDR3: CASSEGERTEAFF
size: -
D: -
J: TRBJ1-1
V: TRBV6-1

DNA: TGTGCTAGTGGTCCGACAGCAGTTAACACCGGGGAGCTGTTTTTT
CDR3: CASGPTAVNTGELFF
size: once
D: -
J: TRBJ2-2
V: TRBV12-5

DNA: TGTGCCAGCAGTGACAGGGACCGTTGGGATACGCAGTATTTT
CDR3: CASSDRDRWDTQYF
size: -
D: TRBD1
J: TRBJ2-3
V: TRBV6-6

DNA: TGTGCCAGCAGCTTCAAGCGGGGGCCTAATGAGCAGTTCTTC
CDR3: CASSFKRGPNEQFF
size: -
D: TRBD2
J: TRBJ2-1
V: TRBV11-3

DNA: TGTGCCAGCAGTGCCCGACAGGGCGGCAATGAGCAGTTCTTC
CDR3: CASSARQGGNEQFF
size: -
D: TRBD1
J: TRBJ2-1
V: TRBV6-1

DNA: TGTGCCAGCAGTTTCGCTAGCGGGAGGGTATCCGAGACCCAGTACTTC
CDR3: CASSFASGRVSETQYF
size: once
D: TRBD2
J: TRBJ2-5
V: TRBV27

DNA: TGTGCCAGCAGTGATAGGACAGCTACCTACGAGCAGTACTTC
CDR3: CASSDRTATYEQYF
size: -
D: -
J: TRBJ2-7
V: TRBV2

DNA: TGTGCCAGCAGCTTACTGAGAATCTCCTACAATGAGCAGTTCTTC
CDR3: CASSLLRISYNEQFF
size: -
D: -
J: TRBJ2-1
V: TRBV11-2

DNA: TGCGCCAGCAGCCAAGATTGGGGAGACGGGAGGGCGCACTTC
CDR3: CASSQDWGDGRAHF
size: -
D: TRBD2
J: TRBJ2-4
V: TRBV4-3

DNA: TGTGCCAGCAGCTTGCAGATCAACGAGCAGTTCTTC
CDR3: CASSLQINEQFF
size: -
D: -
J: TRBJ2-1
V: TRBV5-6

DNA: TGTGCCAGCAGCTTCGGACAGTACTCTGGAAACACCATATATTTT
CDR3: CASSFGQYSGNTIYF
size: -
D: -
J: TRBJ1-3
V: TRBV7-2

DNA: TGTGCCAGCAGCGGACAGCTAAATCAGCCCCAGCATTTT
CDR3: CASSGQLNQPQHF
size: -
D: -
J: TRBJ1-5
V: TRBV28

DNA: TGTGCCATCAGTCCCGGGGACAACTACGAGCAGTACTTC
CDR3: CAISPGDNYEQYF
size: -
D: -
J: TRBJ2-7
V: TRBV10-3

DNA: TGTGCCACCAGCGGGGGGACTAGCGGGAGTGGCACCGGGGAGCTGTTTTTT
CDR3: CATSGGTSGSGTGELFF
size: -
D: TRBD2
J: TRBJ2-2
V: TRBV15

DNA: TGTGCCAGCAGTTTAGGTCAGGGGGACACTGAAGCTTTCTTT
CDR3: CASSLGQGDTEAFF
size: -
D: TRBD1
J: TRBJ1-1
V: TRBV27

DNA: TGTGCCAGCAGCCAAGTGACAGGTCTCGGCACTGAAGCTTTCTTT
CDR3: CASSQVTGLGTEAFF
size: -
D: -
J: TRBJ1-1
V: TRBV6-5

DNA: TGTGCCTGGAGTGCGGGATCTAGCACAGATACGCAGTATTTT
CDR3: CAWSAGSSTDTQYF
size: once
D: -
J: TRBJ2-3
V: TRBV30

DNA: TGTGCCAGCAGCCCTTACTCACAGAGCTCCTACAATGAGCAGTTCTTC
CDR3: CASSPYSQSSYNEQFF
size: -
D: -
J: TRBJ2-1
V: TRBV11-3

DNA: TGTGCCAGCAGCCTACCCGGGACAGGGGCCTCCTACGAGCAGTACTTC
CDR3: CASSLPGTGASYEQYF
size: -
D: TRBD1
J: TRBJ2-7
V: TRBV5-4

DNA: TGTGCCAGCAGCGGGGACAGGGTTTTCACCGGGGAGCTGTTTTTT
CDR3: CASSGDRVFTGELFF
size: once
D: TRBD1
J: TRBJ2-2
V: TRBV7-9

DNA: TGTGCCAGTGGGGAACAGGGGGCGGGTGAAAAACTGTTTTTT
CDR3: CASGEQGAGEKLFF
size: -
D: TRBD1
J: TRBJ1-4
V: TRBV19

DNA: TGCGCCAGCAGCTTGGCCGGGAGCGCCCATGAGCAGTTCTTC
CDR3: CASSLAGSAHEQFF
size: -
D: -
J: TRBJ2-1
V: TRBV5-1